This T cell receptor (beta chain) was identified during a study of T cell repertoires in cytomegalovirus infection. Study as a whole: Public TCR beta signatures indicated both CMV infection and matching HLA type. Findings and limits, study-wide: Cumulative frequency of public TCR beta families picked out carriers of CMV plus the relevant HLA. CMV-specific TCR beta clonotypes restricted by HLA-C dominated the ex vivo response.

This clonotype came up many times. The antigen remains undetermined. TCRdb re-called the reads through MiXCR, storing one row per CDR3 protein. Here the sample spans some 300,000 distinct CDR3 sequences, roughly 9.3% being singletons. This CDR3 contains 14 residues. V gave up 5 bases and J gave up 4 bases; unmatched junction bases: 1. Germline CDR1 reads LGHNA; CDR2 reads YNFKEQ. This sequence was found in a human donor in good health (CMV status not recorded). Some clones in this sample may be carry-over from other donors' samples. The J gene is TRBJ2-1, the V gene TRBV4-2; 11 bases agree with TRBD2. The specimen sequenced was PBMCs. In nucleotides, the CDR3 is TGTGCCAGCAGCGGGACTAGCGGTTACAATGAGCAGTTCTTC. As protein: CASSGTSGYNEQFF.